These T cell receptor beta chains were read from a single sample in a study of cytomegalovirus exposure and HLA in healthy donors. Profiling relied on immunoSEQ multiplex PCR, and the TCRdb table lists in-frame clones only, not all of them. The table lists around 200,000 clones, over 60% of them singletons. Sequences were obtained from PBMCs. These receptors were obtained from a male donor in good health and CMV-seronegative. Each CDR3 is given with its conserved first and last residue. Each record gives: J gene, V gene, D gene, clone size, CDR3 protein, CDR3 DNA. D genes are given only for firm matches. Some rows mark clone size as missing; the rest say once, few, many or name a class of expanded clone.

TRBJ2-3	TRBV7-2	TRBD2	-	CASSSRGTSGSTDTQYF	TGTGCCAGCAGTTCTCGTGGGACTAGCGGGAGTACAGATACGCAGTATTTT
TRBJ2-1	TRBV28	-	-	CASSPIAGVDEQFF	TGTGCCAGCAGCCCGATCGCAGGGGTTGATGAGCAGTTCTTC
TRBJ2-7	TRBV4-1	TRBD2	-	CASSQGGGLALEQYF	TGCGCCAGCAGCCAAGGGGGAGGGTTAGCTTTGGAGCAGTACTTC
TRBJ2-7	TRBV19	-	-	CASSSMTGAYEQYF	TGTGCCAGTAGTTCTATGACAGGCGCCTACGAGCAGTACTTC
TRBJ1-1	TRBV15	-	-	CATSRVGGNTEAFF	TGTGCCACCAGCAGAGTGGGGGGGAACACTGAAGCTTTCTTT
TRBJ2-1	TRBV19	-	-	CASSKTAPYNEQFF	TGTGCCAGTAGTAAGACAGCCCCCTACAATGAGCAGTTCTTC
TRBJ1-4	TRBV5-1	-	-	CASSFGATNEKLFF	TGCGCCAGCAGCTTCGGGGCAACTAATGAAAAACTGTTTTTT
TRBJ2-6	TRBV27	TRBD1	-	CASSLTGTGGNGANVLTF	TGTGCCAGCAGTTTAACAGGGACAGGGGGCAATGGGGCCAACGTCCTGACTTTC
TRBJ2-3	TRBV27	TRBD1	once	CASSLYPPGQSTDTQYF	TGTGCCAGCAGTTTATATCCTCCGGGACAGAGCACAGATACGCAGTATTTT
TRBJ2-4	TRBV6-5	-	once	CASSYGAHVAKNIQYF	TGTGCCAGCAGTTACGGGGCTCATGTAGCCAAAAACATTCAGTACTTC
TRBJ2-3	TRBV18	TRBD1	-	CASSPPARGRADTQYF	TGTGCCAGCTCACCACCGGCCAGGGGGCGGGCAGATACGCAGTATTTT
TRBJ2-7	TRBV7-7	TRBD2	-	CASSLGGTSAYQYF	TGTGCCAGCAGCTTGGGGGGTACTAGCGCCTACCAGTACTTC
TRBJ1-1	TRBV5-3	TRBD1	-	CARSPRTGGRNTEAFF	TGTGCCAGAAGCCCCAGGACAGGGGGTCGGAACACTGAAGCTTTCTTT
TRBJ2-7	TRBV27	TRBD1	-	CASSLGTGGWYEQYF	TGTGCCAGCAGTTTAGGGACAGGGGGCTGGTACGAGCAGTACTTC
TRBJ2-2	TRBV11-1	TRBD1	few	CASSLKPTGPRELFF	TGTGCCAGCAGCTTAAAGCCGACAGGGCCAAGGGAGCTGTTTTTT
TRBJ2-2	TRBV5-1	-	-	CASSQTVNTGELFF	TGCGCCAGCAGCCAGACAGTGAACACCGGGGAGCTGTTTTTT
TRBJ1-2	TRBV7-9	-	-	CASSLYGYTF	TGTGCCAGCAGCCTTTATGGCTACACCTTC
TRBJ2-2	TRBV5-1	-	once	CASSLGTASGGELFF	TGCGCCAGCAGCTTGGGGACAGCGAGTGGCGGGGAGCTGTTTTTT
TRBJ1-1	TRBV29-1	-	-	CSAVNTEAFF	TGCAGCGCCGTGAACACTGAAGCTTTCTTT
TRBJ2-1	TRBV7-9	-	-	CASSLSPRPNEQFF	TGTGCCAGCAGCTTATCCCCGCGCCCCAATGAGCAGTTCTTC
TRBJ1-5	TRBV6-6	TRBD1	-	CASSDRDDNQPQHF	TGTGCCAGCAGTGACAGGGACGACAATCAGCCCCAGCATTTT
TRBJ1-5	TRBV5-1	TRBD1	-	CASSLGTGNQPQHF	TGCGCCAGCAGCCTAGGGACAGGGAATCAGCCCCAGCATTTT
TRBJ2-7	TRBV9	TRBD1	-	CASSYEGQSSYEQYF	TGTGCCAGCAGCTATGAGGGACAGAGCTCCTACGAGCAGTACTTC
TRBJ1-6	TRBV2	TRBD1	-	CATGQGYSPLHF	TGTGCCACCGGACAGGGTTATTCACCCCTCCACTTT
TRBJ2-1	TRBV5-8	-	-	CASSWGGQDYNEQFF	TGTGCCAGCAGCTGGGGGGGACAGGACTACAATGAGCAGTTCTTC
TRBJ2-7	TRBV18	TRBD1	-	CASSPPGTDLSSEQYF	TGTGCCAGCTCACCACCGGGGACAGACCTATCTTCGGAGCAGTACTTC
TRBJ2-3	TRBV13	-	-	CASSLPGTPGGDTQYF	TGTGCCAGCAGCTTGCCCGGGACTCCAGGGGGAGATACGCAGTATTTT
TRBJ1-3	TRBV6-5	-	-	CASSYSLGGTIYF	TGTGCCAGCAGTTACTCGTTAGGCGGCACCATATATTTT
TRBJ2-7	TRBV9	TRBD1	-	CASSARGLPYEQYF	TGTGCCAGCAGCGCCAGGGGGCTCCCCTACGAGCAGTACTTC
TRBJ1-2	TRBV19	TRBD1	-	CASSIGTGHGYTF	TGTGCCAGTAGTATTGGGACAGGGCATGGCTACACCTTC
TRBJ2-7	TRBV11-2	TRBD1	-	CASSYGTAYEQYF	TGTGCCAGCAGCTACGGGACAGCCTACGAGCAGTACTTC
TRBJ1-2	TRBV2	TRBD1	-	CASRQGGNYGYTF	TGTGCCAGCCGACAGGGTGGGAACTATGGCTACACCTTC
TRBJ2-2	TRBV12-5	-	-	CASGPSVGRLNTGELFF	TGTGCTAGTGGTCCCTCTGTTGGCAGGTTGAACACCGGGGAGCTGTTTTTT
TRBJ1-3	TRBV6-1	TRBD1	-	CASSEWWDSSGNTIYF	TGTGCCAGCAGTGAATGGTGGGACAGCTCTGGAAACACCATATATTTT
TRBJ2-3	TRBV7-2	-	once	CASSSAGRSMGTDTQYF	TGTGCCAGCAGCTCCGCCGGGAGATCGATGGGGACAGATACGCAGTATTTT
TRBJ2-7	TRBV18	TRBD2	-	CASSPPESGRVYEQYF	TGTGCCAGCTCACCACCGGAAAGCGGGAGGGTGTACGAGCAGTACTTC
TRBJ2-3	TRBV6-6	TRBD1	few	CASRWTGRGADTQYF	TGTGCCAGCAGGTGGACAGGGAGAGGGGCAGATACGCAGTATTTT
TRBJ2-7	TRBV4-2	-	-	CASRGGNNQQSYEQYF	TGTGCCAGCAGAGGAGGGAATAACCAACAATCCTACGAGCAGTACTTC